These 11 T cell receptor beta chains were all obtained from the same sample, sequenced in a study of long-term antiretroviral therapy in people with HIV. Survey-level resolution applied to immunoSEQ assay v3.0. The data were produced by immunoSEQ multiplex PCR, yet TCRdb's version contains in-frame clones alone and is incomplete. This sample yields 20,000 to 25,000 clones, of which 82% are seen a single time; around 5% belongs to the top ten. This specimen was unsorted PBMCs, taken 0.3 years after starting antiretroviral therapy. The receptors shown here come from a man aged 45-60 years with HIV.

In DNA form, the CDR3 reads TGCGCCAGCAGCCAAAGGGTAGCGGGAGTTAGTTTATACGAGCAGTACTTC. It translates to CASSQRVAGVSLYEQYF. This chain joins TRBV4-1 and TRBJ2-7; TRBD2 matches at 9 bases. This CDR3 comprises 17 residues. The germline CDR1 and CDR2 sequences are MGHRA and YSYEKL. V trimming: 2 bases; J trimming: 4 bases; junction bases outside the gene matches: 12.

This chain connects TRBV5-6 to TRBJ2-7, with D perhaps TRBD1 or TRBD2 (6 bases each). The V and J ends lost 0 bases and 1 base respectively, with 14 bases between them. The CDR3 runs 16 residues. The germline gives CDR1 SGHDT, CDR2 YYEEEE. CDR3 coding DNA: TGTGCCAGCAGCTTGGGGGGGCCCGGGACTTCCTACGAGCAGTACTTC. This codes for CASSLGGPGTSYEQYF.

The chain recombines TRBV28 with TRBJ2-7; D may be TRBD1 or TRBD2 (5 bases each). This CDR3 has 14 residues. Deletions cut 6 bases from V and 2 bases from J, with 14 bases between. Germline values: CDR1 MDHEN, CDR2 SYDVKM. The CDR3 loop reads CASSLPGPAYEQYF. For the CDR3, the DNA is TGTGCCAGCAGCTTACCGGGACCGGCCTACGAGCAGTACTTC. Full variable domain (outside the CDR3, taken from reference TRBV28 and TRBJ2-7): DVKVTQSSRYLVKRTGEKVFLECVQDMDHENMFWYRQDPGLGLRLIYFSYDVKMKEKGDIPEGYSVSREKKERFSLILESASTNQTSMYLCASSLPGPAYEQYFGPGTRLTVT.

The chain carries TRBV18 and TRBJ2-1; 8 positions agree with TRBD2. Germline V gene data show CDR1 as KGHSH and CDR2 as LQKENI. The CDR3 length is 15 residues. After removal of 3 bases from V and 6 bases from J, the junction contained 7 bases not matched to a gene. CDR3 residues: CASSPGLAYGNEQFF. The CDR3 DNA is TGTGCCAGCTCACCCGGACTAGCCTACGGCAATGAGCAGTTCTTC.

The chain joins TRBV19 to TRBJ2-3, with 7 bases aligning to TRBD1. Germline CDR1 LNHDA, CDR2 SQIVND (reference sequence). The trim removed 7 bases at V and 1 base at J, leaving 5 bases unmatched. The CDR3 runs 14 residues. The DNA for the CDR3 is TGTGCCAGTACAGGGGGAGACGGCACAGATACGCAGTATTTT. It yields the protein CASTGGDGTDTQYF.

This clone was found a few times. V is TRBV6-6 and J is TRBJ1-2; 8 bases are a match to TRBD1. CDR1 and CDR2 from the germline V gene are MNHNY and SVGAGI (reference sequence). V shed 8 bases, J shed 3 bases, and the junction held 5 bases outside the gene matches. The CDR3 contains 13 residues. The CDR3 DNA reads as TGTGCCAGCTGGACAGGGAAGGACTATGGCTACACCTTC. It yields the protein CASWTGKDYGYTF.

This clone was counted once. The chain links TRBV30 to TRBJ2-5, with D uncertain. V was pared by 4 bases and J by 0 bases, with 15 bases between. The CDR3 runs 15 residues. Germline CDR1 reads GTSNPN; CDR2 reads SVGIG (reference sequence). CDR3 DNA sequence: TGTGCCTGGAATGGGGAAGGCTTGAACCAAGAGACCCAGTACTTC. Translated: CAWNGEGLNQETQYF.

V and J are TRBV18 and TRBJ1-5; TRBD1 might be the D (5 bases). V gave up 6 bases and J gave up 4 bases, with 16 bases separating them. Germline-derived CDR1 and CDR2 are KGHSH and LQKENI. This CDR3 region has 15 residues. The CDR3 loop reads CASSLGWGFNQPQHF. Written as DNA, the CDR3 is TGTGCCAGCTCCCTAGGATGGGGCTTTAATCAGCCCCAGCATTTT.

The gene calls are TRBV7-9 and TRBJ2-1; tentatively, D is TRBD1 (6 bases). V was trimmed by 6 bases and J by 3 bases, leaving 12 bases between them. The CDR3 is 14 residues long. Germline CDR1 SEHNR, CDR2 FQNEAQ (reference sequence). CDR3 bases: TGTGCCAGCAGTCGGACAGAGAACTACAATGAGCAGTTCTTC. This sequence encodes CASSRTENYNEQFF.

This chain links TRBV5-1 with TRBJ2-5, with D perhaps matching TRBD2 (6 bases). Per germline, CDR1 SGHRS and CDR2 YFSETQ. The CDR3 runs 15 residues. The germline V and J ends were trimmed by 2 bases and 2 bases, with 13 bases remaining between them. The CDR3 reads CASSLLGTGQETQYF. CDR3 coding DNA: TGCGCCAGCAGCTTACTTGGGACTGGACAAGAGACCCAGTACTTC.

The chain carries TRBV13 and TRBJ1-1, with D possibly TRBD1 on 5 matching bases. Germline-derived CDR1 and CDR2 are PRHDT and FYEKMQ (reference sequence). V lost 4 bases to trimming and J lost 5 bases, with 20 bases between them. The CDR3 spans 16 residues. CDR3 sequence: CASSSEGRVLKTEAFF. The CDR3, as DNA: TGTGCCAGCAGCTCCGAAGGCAGGGTATTAAAGACTGAAGCTTTCTTT.